This T cell receptor beta chain emerged from a study of CD8 T cells in Susac syndrome. Random-hexamer reverse transcription was applied to roughly 0.45 to 1 ug RNA. The CDR3 of TCR beta was amplified by immunoSEQ multiplex PCR across 54 Vbeta and 13 Jbeta. TCRdb recomputed calls from the immunoSEQ multiplex PCR reads with MiXCR, one row per CDR3 protein. The sample has approximately 150,000 distinct CDR3 sequences, 65% to 90% seen once. With V trimmed by 5 bases and J by 7 bases, 5 bases remained unmatched. The CDR3 extends over 14 amino acids. The germline V gene has CDR1 GTSNPN and CDR2 SVGIG (reference sequence). The study sequenced TCR beta in blood CD8+ and CD4+ T cells.

This receptor was taken from a human donor with multiple sclerosis. The genes are TRBV30 and TRBJ2-1, with 13 bases identical to TRBD2. The sequencing input was CD8+ T cells from PBMCs. The CDR3 DNA is TGTGCCTGGGGACTAGCGGGAGTAGTGAATGAGCAGTTCTTC. It codes for CAWGLAGVVNEQFF.